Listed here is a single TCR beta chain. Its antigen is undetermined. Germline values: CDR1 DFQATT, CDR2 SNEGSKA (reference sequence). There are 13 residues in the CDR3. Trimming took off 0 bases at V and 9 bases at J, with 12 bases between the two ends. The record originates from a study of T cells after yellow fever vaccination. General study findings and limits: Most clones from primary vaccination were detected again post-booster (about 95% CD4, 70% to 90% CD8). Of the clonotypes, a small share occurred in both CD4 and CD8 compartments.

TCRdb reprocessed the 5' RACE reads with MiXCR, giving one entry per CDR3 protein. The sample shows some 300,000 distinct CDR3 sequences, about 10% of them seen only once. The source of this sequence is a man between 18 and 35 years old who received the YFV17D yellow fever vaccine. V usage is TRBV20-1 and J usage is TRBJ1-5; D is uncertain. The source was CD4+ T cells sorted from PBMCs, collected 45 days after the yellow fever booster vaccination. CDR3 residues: CSARDQAPRPQHF. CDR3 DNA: TGCAGTGCTAGAGACCAAGCGCCTCGGCCCCAGCATTTT.